The clone carrying this T cell receptor (beta chain) was counted only a few times. In germline, CDR1 is SGHTA, CDR2 FQGNSA. The V end lost 6 bases, the J end lost 2 bases, and 16 bases lay between the germline ends. CDR3 size: 15 residues. This specimen comes from a study of T cells in Graves' hyperthyroidism and ophthalmopathy. There were TCR beta CDR3 regions amplified from RNA transcripts. Using the HTBI primer set, a first-round RT-PCR was run on the TCR CDR3. MiXCR was run by TCRdb on the multiplex PCR reads, yielding one entry per CDR3 protein. The sample has 450,000 to 500,000 distinct CDR3 sequences, approximately 23% seen once; the top ten hold 45% to 50%.

Sequencing was done on a sample of blood. The chain links TRBV7-2 to TRBJ2-5, with D unclear. The receptor's source is a woman in her 70s with Graves' ophthalmopathy. The CDR3 DNA follows: TGTGCCAGCAGATCTAGGCAGATGCGGCAAGAGACCCAGTACTTC. Amino acid sequence: CASRSRQMRQETQYF. The complete variable domain, with remaining parts taken from reference TRBV7-2 and TRBJ2-5, reads GAGVSQSPSNKVTEKGKDVELRCDPISGHTALYWYRQSLGQGLEFLIYFQGNSAPDKSGLPSDRFSAERTGGSVSTLTIQRTQQEDSAVYLCASRSRQMRQETQYFGPGTRLLVL.